This TCR beta chain was recovered during a study of CD8 T cells in ankylosing spondylitis. Study results and caveats: A subset of motif variants has previously been described in the synovial fluid and blood of reactive arthritis. Disease-associated clones were CD8+ and fairly uncommon in peripheral blood. Several highly homologous variants made up a TCR beta motif that seemed to typify ankylosing spondylitis blood. In ankylosing spondylitis patients, matched synovial fluid reportedly showed significant enrichment of disease-linked clones.

This clonotype was counted many times. What it recognizes is unknown. This CDR3 is 15 amino acids long. The junction had 9 bases not matched to a gene; V was cut back by 4 bases and J by 2 bases. Germline lookup yields CDR1 SGHRS and CDR2 YFSETQ. Molecular-barcoded quantitative 5'-RACE produced these TCR beta libraries. TCRdb ran MiXCR on the 5' RACE reads and lists one entry per CDR3 protein. The sample has about 460,000 distinct CDR3 sequences, about 5.7% seen once. Material for sequencing was blood, either unsorted or a sorted T cell fraction (not recorded which). This receptor was obtained from a male donor with ankylosing spondylitis. The rearrangement joins TRBV5-1 to TRBJ2-7; 7 bases agree with TRBD1. In DNA, the CDR3 is TGCGCCAGCAGCCAGGGTTGGGACAGAGCCTACGAGCAGTACTTC. Its protein product is CASSQGWDRAYEQYF.